This T cell receptor (beta chain) was found in a study of blood T cell repertoires in COVID-19 (dated by TCRdb to about 2020). About the investigation overall: The collaborator samples originated in the United States, Italy and Spain and spanned the acute and convalescent phases of COVID-19. Samples came from the ongoing ImmuneRACE study (first 160 participants) plus 1,254 subjects from 6 global collaborators. The prospective study material was composed of cDNA or gDNA derived from T cells, B-cell-depleted T cells, or PBMCs. Deeply sampled blood TCRbeta repertoires from subjects exposed to, actively infected with, or recovered from COVID-19 were included in the dataset. A freely available public database, intended as a resource for researchers studying the immune response to SARS-CoV-2, is where the repertoires were released. Where HLA class I and class II types were available, the types were taken from metadata supplied by the sample provider, not from assay-based typing. Nearly every sample came with metadata listing a de-identified subject ID, COVID-19 status, age in years and sex. The paper as a whole reports these results and caveats: The amount of clinical and demographic metadata varied by source and participant and was provided uncurated.

The sample holds one count of this clone. Which antigen it targets is not known. Per-nucleotide qualities are absent, and no much larger clonotype sits a single base away. Whole blood was collected in K2EDTA tubes by collaborating institutions according to the institutions' own protocols. For TCRbeta analysis, collaborator samples were shipped as frozen whole blood, as isolated PBMCs, or as DNA extracted from either sample type. The immunoSEQ Assay, a bias-controlled multiplex PCR, was used to amplify TCRbeta CDR3 regions from genomic DNA. The study's processing was this. Within the assay, amplification of reference gene primers was used to estimate how many nucleated cells each sample contained. To quantify the absolute abundance of each unique TCRbeta CDR3 rearrangement, sequence reads were collapsed and filtered. Productive Simpson clonality was computed per sample as the square root of Simpson's diversity index over productive rearrangements. This is the immuneACCESS table as TCRdb keeps it, with only in-frame sequences that have V and J called. A part of the clones is gone; compared with another copy, unresolved V genes explain less than half, and the rest is unexplained. D and trimming come from the DNA, and the V and J calls and clone size come from that table. The sample contains more than 85,000 clones, approximately 85% of them found a single time. The ten top clones hold about 3.9% of the sample.

CDR3 length: 13 amino acids, cysteine to phenylalanine. Only the CDR3 region is kept as DNA, spanning 39 bases read in frame from base 1. Reading the germline V gene gives CDR1 SGHRS and CDR2 YFSETQ. Cut back by 0 bases and 5 bases, the V and J ends lie 9 bases apart. The sample taken for sequencing was peripheral blood. The chain joins TRBV5-1 to TRBJ2-7; the D gene is unclear. This sequence was found in a man aged 45 to 65 with acute or convalescent COVID-19. CDR3 reads: CASSLGLVNEQYF. The DNA sequence is as follows: TGCGCCAGCAGCTTGGGTCTAGTTAACGAGCAGTACTTC.